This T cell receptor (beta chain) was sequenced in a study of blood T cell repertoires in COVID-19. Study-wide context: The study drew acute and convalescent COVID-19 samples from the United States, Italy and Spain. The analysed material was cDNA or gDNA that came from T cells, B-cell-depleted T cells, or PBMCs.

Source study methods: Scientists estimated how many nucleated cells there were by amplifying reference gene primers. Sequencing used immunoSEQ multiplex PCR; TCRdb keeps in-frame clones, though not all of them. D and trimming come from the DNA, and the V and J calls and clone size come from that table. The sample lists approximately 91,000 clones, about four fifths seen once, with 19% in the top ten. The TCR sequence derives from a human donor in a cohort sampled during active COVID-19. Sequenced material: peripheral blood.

DNA of the CDR3: TGTGCCAGCAGCGGACCAGGACAGCCCCAGCATTTT. Encoded protein: CASSGPGQPQHF. The chain couples TRBV9 to TRBJ1-5; D not certain. V shed 3 bases and J shed 7 bases, with 8 bases lying between them. Germline V lookup: CDR1 SGDLS, CDR2 YYNGEE. The CDR3 is made up of 12 amino acids. The full variable domain, rest sourced from reference TRBV9 and TRBJ1-5, is DSGVTQTPKHLITATGQRVTLRCSPRSGDLSVYWYQQSLDQGLQFLIQYYNGEERAKGNILERFSAQQFPDLHSELNLSSLELGDSALYFCASSGPGQPQHFGDGTRLSIL.